These 6 T cell receptor beta chains were sequenced from one sample in a study of blood T cell repertoires in COVID-19. Repertoires were generated with immunoSEQ multiplex PCR, while TCRdb's copy carries only in-frame clones and drops some. The data hold 37,000 or so clones, with around 80% observed a single time. The sequenced sample was peripheral blood. The receptors shown here come from a man aged 55 to 70 with acute or convalescent COVID-19.

This rearrangement joins TRBV5-1 to TRBJ1-4; no firm D call. V shed 3 bases and J shed 8 bases, with 8 bases lying between them. Looked up from germline, CDR1 is SGHRS and CDR2 is YFSETQ. The CDR3 totals 12 residues. The CDR3 reads CASSSNREKLFF. CDR3 nucleotides: TGCGCCAGCAGCTCAAACAGAGAAAAACTGTTTTTT. The entire variable domain, with the rest obtained from reference TRBV5-1 and TRBJ1-4, is as follows: KAGVTQTPRYLIKTRGQQVTLSCSPISGHRSVSWYQQTPGQGLQFLFEYFSETQRNKGNFPGRFSGRQFSNSRSEMNVSTLELGDSALYLCASSSNREKLFFGSGTQLSVL.

The chain has TRBV29-1 and TRBJ2-3, with D possibly TRBD2 on 5 matching bases. V lost 3 bases and J lost 0, with 19 bases in between. CDR1 is SQVTM, CDR2 ANQGSEA, per germline. The CDR3 contains 17 residues. As DNA, the CDR3 is TGCAGCGTTGAGAATCACGGGGAACCATCTAGCACAGATACGCAGTATTTT. Amino acid sequence: CSVENHGEPSSTDTQYF.

The chain is built from TRBV7-9 and TRBJ1-1; 8 positions agree with TRBD1. Trimming took 3 bases from V and 5 from J; bases not matched to a gene: 8. The CDR3 contains 15 residues. Germline V CDR1 and CDR2: SEHNR, FQNEAQ (reference sequence). The CDR3 DNA reads TGTGCCAGCAGCTTCTCCGGGACAGGCGGGACTGAAGCTTTCTTT. Protein product: CASSFSGTGGTEAFF.

The CDR3 loop is CASSYRSLGAYEQYF. The CDR3 DNA is TGTGCCAGCAGCTACAGGAGTCTGGGCGCCTACGAGCAGTACTTC. The rearrangement uses TRBV7-2 and TRBJ2-7, with D perhaps matching TRBD1 (5 bases). CDR1 SGHTA and CDR2 FQGNSA come from the germline V gene. V lost 4 bases and J 2 bases, leaving 15 bases between the germline ends. The CDR3 runs 15 residues. The variable domain in full, completed from reference TRBV7-2 and TRBJ2-7, reads GAGVSQSPSNKVTEKGKDVELRCDPISGHTALYWYRQSLGQGLEFLIYFQGNSAPDKSGLPSDRFSAERTGGSVSTLTIQRTQQEDSAVYLCASSYRSLGAYEQYFGPGTRLTVT.

The CDR3 is CASSEVSGNQPQHF. CDR3 DNA sequence: TGCGCCAGCAGTGAGGTCTCGGGGAATCAGCCCCAGCATTTT. This chain connects TRBV10-1 to TRBJ1-5; no reliable D call. V shed 2 bases and J shed 4 bases, with 9 bases lying between them. Per the germline V gene, CDR1 is WNHNN and CDR2 is SYGVQD (reference sequence). The CDR3 spans 14 residues.

This chain joins TRBV6-1 and TRBJ1-2; tentatively, D is TRBD1 (5 bases). Germline V gives CDR1 MNHNS, CDR2 SASEGT. V lost 1 base to trimming and J lost 2 bases, with 11 bases between them. This CDR3 spans 15 amino acids. CDR3 coding DNA: TGTGCCAGCAGTGAAGGGCCAGGGTTAAACTATGGCTACACCTTC. Amino acid sequence: CASSEGPGLNYGYTF.